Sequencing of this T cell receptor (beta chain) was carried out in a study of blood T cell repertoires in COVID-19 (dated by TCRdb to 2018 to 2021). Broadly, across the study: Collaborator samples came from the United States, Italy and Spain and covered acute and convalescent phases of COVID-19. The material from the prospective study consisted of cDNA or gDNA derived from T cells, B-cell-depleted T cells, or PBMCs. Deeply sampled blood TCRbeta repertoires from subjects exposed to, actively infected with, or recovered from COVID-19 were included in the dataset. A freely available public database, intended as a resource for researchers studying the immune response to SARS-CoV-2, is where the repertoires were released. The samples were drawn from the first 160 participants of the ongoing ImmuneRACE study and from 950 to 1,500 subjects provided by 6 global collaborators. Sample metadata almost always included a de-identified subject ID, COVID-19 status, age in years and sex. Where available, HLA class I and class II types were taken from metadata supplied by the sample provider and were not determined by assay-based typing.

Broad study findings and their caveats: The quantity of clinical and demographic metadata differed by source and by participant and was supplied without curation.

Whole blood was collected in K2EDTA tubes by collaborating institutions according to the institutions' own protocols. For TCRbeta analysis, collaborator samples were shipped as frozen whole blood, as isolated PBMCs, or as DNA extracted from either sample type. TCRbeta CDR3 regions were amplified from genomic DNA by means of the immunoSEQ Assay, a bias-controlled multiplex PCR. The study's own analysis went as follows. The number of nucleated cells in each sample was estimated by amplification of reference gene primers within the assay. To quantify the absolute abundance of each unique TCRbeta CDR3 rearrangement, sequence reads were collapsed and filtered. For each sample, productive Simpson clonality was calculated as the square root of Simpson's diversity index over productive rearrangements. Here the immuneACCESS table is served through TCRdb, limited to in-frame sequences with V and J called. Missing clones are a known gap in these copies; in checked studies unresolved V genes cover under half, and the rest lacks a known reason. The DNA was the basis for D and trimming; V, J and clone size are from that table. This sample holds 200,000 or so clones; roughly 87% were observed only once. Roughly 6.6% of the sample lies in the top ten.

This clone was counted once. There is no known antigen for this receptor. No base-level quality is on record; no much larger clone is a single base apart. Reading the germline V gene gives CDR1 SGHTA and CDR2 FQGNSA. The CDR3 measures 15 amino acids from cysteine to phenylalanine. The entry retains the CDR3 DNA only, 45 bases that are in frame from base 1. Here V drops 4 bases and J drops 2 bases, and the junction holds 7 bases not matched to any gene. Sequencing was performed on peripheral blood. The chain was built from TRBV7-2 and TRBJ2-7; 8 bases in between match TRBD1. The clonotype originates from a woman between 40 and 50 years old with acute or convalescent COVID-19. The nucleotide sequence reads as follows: TGTGCCAGCAGCTCTCGGGACAGGCAACCCTACGAGCAGTACTTC. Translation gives CASSSRDRQPYEQYF. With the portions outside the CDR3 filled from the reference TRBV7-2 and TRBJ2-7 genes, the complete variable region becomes GAGVSQSPSNKVTEKGKDVELRCDPISGHTALYWYRQSLGQGLEFLIYFQGNSAPDKSGLPSDRFSAERTGGSVSTLTIQRTQQEDSAVYLCASSSRDRQPYEQYFGPGTRLTVT.